This T cell receptor beta chain was sequenced for a study of T cells in Graves' hyperthyroidism and ophthalmopathy. RNA transcripts were the template for amplifying TCR beta CDR3 regions. HTBI primers were used for first-round RT-PCR of the TCR CDR3. MiXCR, run by TCRdb on the multiplex PCR reads, gives a single entry per CDR3 protein. The sample lists under 350,000 distinct CDR3 sequences; 21% were seen once. Study results and caveats: Most clonotypes expanded in thyroid above 0.001 were likewise present in blood.

On this clonotype: The antigen is unknown.

This CDR3 is 11 amino acids long. CDR1 and CDR2 from the germline V gene are DFQATT and SNEGSKA (reference sequence). V lost 5 bases, J lost 7 bases, and 11 bases lay in between. The hyperthyroidism was newly diagnosed and had lasted under 2 months; the patients were aged 18 to 65. Criteria for exclusion of patients were uncontrolled infection, other autoimmune disease, pregnancy or lactation. Diagnosing involved the use of clinical symptoms, serum thyroxine and TRAb, thyroid ultrasound and orbital computed tomography. The V gene is TRBV20-1, the J gene TRBJ1-2; TRBD1 is a possible D gene (6 bases). The clonotype originates from a woman between 50 and 59 years old with Graves' hyperthyroidism. The specimen was blood. The CDR3 protein is CSAPNRVGYTF. Written as DNA, the CDR3 is TGCAGTGCTCCTAACAGGGTTGGCTACACCTTC.